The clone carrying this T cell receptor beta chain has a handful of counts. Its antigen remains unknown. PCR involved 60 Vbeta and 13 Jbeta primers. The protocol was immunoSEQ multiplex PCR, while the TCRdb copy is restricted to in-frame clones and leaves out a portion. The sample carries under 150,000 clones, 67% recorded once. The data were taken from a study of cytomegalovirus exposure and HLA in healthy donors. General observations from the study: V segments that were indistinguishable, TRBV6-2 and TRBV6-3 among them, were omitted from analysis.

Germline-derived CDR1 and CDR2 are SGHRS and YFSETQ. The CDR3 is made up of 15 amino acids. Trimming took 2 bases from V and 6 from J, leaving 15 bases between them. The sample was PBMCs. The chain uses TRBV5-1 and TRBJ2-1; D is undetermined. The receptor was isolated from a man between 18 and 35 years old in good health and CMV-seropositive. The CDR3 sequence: CASSLIGRSLNEQFF. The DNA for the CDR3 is TGCGCCAGCAGCTTAATCGGCAGGTCCCTCAATGAGCAGTTCTTC. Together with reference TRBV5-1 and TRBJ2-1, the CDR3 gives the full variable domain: KAGVTQTPRYLIKTRGQQVTLSCSPISGHRSVSWYQQTPGQGLQFLFEYFSETQRNKGNFPGRFSGRQFSNSRSEMNVSTLELGDSALYLCASSLIGRSLNEQFFGPGTRLTVL.